This T cell receptor beta chain was identified in a study of molecular identifiers for immune sequencing clone quantification. CDR3 length equals 15 residues. V dropped 7 bases and J dropped 5; count of bases not matched to a gene: 13. Germline V CDR1 and CDR2: LNHDA, SQIVND (reference sequence). One entry per CDR3 protein results from TCRdb running MiXCR on the PCR reads. The sample carries over 550,000 distinct CDR3 sequences, roughly 25% recorded once. The chain carries TRBV19 and TRBJ2-5; 7 bases map to TRBD1. This TCR came from a human donor in good health. Some libraries in this study had Jurkat cell RNA spiked in. The sequenced sample consisted of naive CD8+ T cells from blood, with Jurkat cell RNA spiked in. The subset is: FACS-sorted CD8+CD4-CCR7+CD45RA+ naive T cells. DNA of the CDR3: TGTGCCAGTATGTGGACAGGAACTCTGGGGGAGACCCAGTACTTC. This sequence encodes CASMWTGTLGETQYF.